This T cell receptor (beta chain) was identified in a study of shared clonotypes between healthy human individuals. Findings of the study overall: Four donors had 4% to 6.5% of their naive CD4 clonotypes in common. Generally, naive subsets came out with larger estimated richness than memory subsets. In contrast to clonotypes shared by all four donors, non-shared clonotypes had lower generation probabilities. Apart from blood, nothing was sampled; tissue repertoires likely differ.

A note on this clone: Its target is not known.

V shed 2 bases and J shed 4 bases, with 11 bases lying between them. Looked up from germline, CDR1 is MNHEY and CDR2 is SVGAGI. This CDR3 contains 14 residues. Measured with immunoSEQ multiplex PCR; TCRdb has only the in-frame clones, and not every one. The sample shows around 2.1 million clones, roughly 91% of them seen only once. CD8 cells regarded as naive lacked CD45RO, were positively chosen for CCR7, and omitted terminally differentiated effector memory CD45RA+ cells. This sequence was found in a man aged 18 to 29 in good health. Some clones in this sample may be carry-over from other donors' samples. The chain combines TRBV6-5 with TRBJ1-1; unclear D gene. Sequenced input: naive CD8+ T cells from PBMCs. This CDR3 is CASSYGRPFTEAFF. In DNA, the CDR3 is TGTGCCAGCAGTTACGGTCGTCCGTTCACTGAAGCTTTCTTT.